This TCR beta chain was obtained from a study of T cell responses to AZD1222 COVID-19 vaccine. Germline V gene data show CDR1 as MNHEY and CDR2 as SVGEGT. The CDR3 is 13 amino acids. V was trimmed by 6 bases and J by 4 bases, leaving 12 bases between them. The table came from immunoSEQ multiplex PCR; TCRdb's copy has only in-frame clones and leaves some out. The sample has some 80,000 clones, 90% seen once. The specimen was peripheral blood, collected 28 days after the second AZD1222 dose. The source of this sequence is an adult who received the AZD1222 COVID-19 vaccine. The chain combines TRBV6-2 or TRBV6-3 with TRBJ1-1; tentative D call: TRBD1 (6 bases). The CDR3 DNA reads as TGTGCCAGCAGCCCGACAGGTGTCACTGAAGCTTTCTTT. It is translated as CASSPTGVTEAFF.